Below are 14 T cell receptor beta chains sequenced from a single sample in a study of T cell responses to AZD1222 COVID-19 vaccine. Sequenced by immunoSEQ multiplex PCR; TCRdb stores in-frame clones only, minus some. The table shows some 150,000 clones, with roughly nine tenths occurring only once. This specimen was peripheral blood, taken on day 0 of AZD1222 vaccination. The receptors derive from an adult in good health.

The rearrangement joins TRBV18 to TRBJ2-7, with 8 bases identical to TRBD1. The V and J ends lost 2 bases and 6 bases, in that order; junction bases with no gene match: 6. Germline-derived CDR1 and CDR2 are KGHSH and LQKENI. This CDR3 spans 14 amino acids. CDR3 DNA sequence: TGTGCCAGCTCACCAATAGACAGGGGACTCGAGCAGTACTTC. Amino acid sequence: CASSPIDRGLEQYF.

The chain carries TRBV5-6 and TRBJ2-1; no firm D call. Germline lookup yields CDR1 SGHDT and CDR2 YYEEEE. The CDR3 contains 15 residues. Trimming pared 0 bases from V and 0 bases from J, leaving 7 bases between. CDR3 residues: CASSLGGPSYNEQFF. The CDR3 nucleotides read TGTGCCAGCAGCTTGGGGGGTCCCTCCTACAATGAGCAGTTCTTC.

J is TRBJ2-3 and V is TRBV7-8, with D perhaps matching TRBD1 (6 bases). Trimming took off 5 bases at V and 5 bases at J, with 8 bases between the two ends. Germline assignment: CDR1 SGHVS and CDR2 FQNEAQ. This CDR3 comprises 12 residues. This chain's CDR3 is CASSPGVDTQYF. DNA for the CDR3: TGTGCCAGCAGCCCAGGGGTAGATACGCAGTATTTT.

This sequence joins TRBV5-4 and TRBJ2-7, with a weak D call TRBD2 (6 bases). This CDR3 has 16 amino acids. Per the germline V gene, CDR1 is SGHNT and CDR2 is YYREEE (reference sequence). Trimming cost V 6 bases and J 4 bases, with 23 bases left between them. CDR3 nucleotides: TGTGCCAGCACCTTAGGTGGGAGGCAGGATAGGTACGAGCAGTACTTC. The encoded protein is CASTLGGRQDRYEQYF.

V usage is TRBV19 and J usage is TRBJ2-1, with D possibly being TRBD1 or TRBD2 (6 bases each). The CDR3 extends over 13 amino acids. Germline V CDR1 and CDR2: LNHDA, SQIVND (reference sequence). The ends were cut back, 4 bases at V and 9 bases at J, with 13 bases in the middle. CDR3 region: CASSNRGRVEQFF. In nucleotides, the CDR3 is TGTGCCAGTAGTAATCGGGGGCGCGTTGAGCAGTTCTTC.

This chain connects TRBV28 to TRBJ1-5; D remains unclear. The CDR3 extends over 15 amino acids. CDR1 MDHEN and CDR2 SYDVKM come from the germline V gene. The V gene lost 4 bases and the J gene lost 0 bases, with 10 bases spanning the gap. The CDR3 sequence: CASSSELNSNQPQHF. DNA for the CDR3: TGTGCCAGCAGTTCCGAACTGAATAGCAATCAGCCCCAGCATTTT.

V and J are TRBV5-8 and TRBJ1-5, with D hard to call. This CDR3 contains 12 residues. Germline V lookup: CDR1 SGHTS, CDR2 YDEGEE. Trimming left V 3 bases short and J 5 bases short, with 6 bases between. The CDR3 is CASSYWDQPQHF. CDR3 sequence (DNA): TGTGCCAGCAGCTACTGGGATCAGCCCCAGCATTTT. The complete variable domain, with remaining parts taken from reference TRBV5-8 and TRBJ1-5, reads EAGVTQSPTHLIKTRGQQATLRCSPISGHTSVYWYQQALGLGLQFLLWYDEGEERNRGNFPPRFSGRQFPNYSSELNVNALELEDSALYLCASSYWDQPQHFGDGTRLSIL.

This clone was detected a few times. This sequence joins TRBV27 and TRBJ1-4; a possible D gene is TRBD1 (5 bases). Germline CDR1 MNHEY, CDR2 SMNVEV (reference sequence). This CDR3 spans 14 amino acids. V lost 5 bases, J lost 5 bases, and 12 bases lay in between. In DNA, the CDR3 is TGTGCCAGCAGTCCCCTCGGGGGAAATGAAAAACTGTTTTTT. Amino acid sequence: CASSPLGGNEKLFF.

V is TRBV29-1 and J is TRBJ2-1; 8 nucleotides line up with TRBD2. CDR1 and CDR2 (germline): SQVTM, ANQGSEA. Trimming at V came to 0 bases and at J to 4 bases, leaving 11 bases not matched to a gene. This CDR3 comprises 17 residues. CDR3 in amino acids: CSVEDPPLAGVYNEQFF. The CDR3 nucleotides read TGCAGCGTTGAAGACCCCCCCCTAGCGGGCGTTTACAATGAGCAGTTCTTC.

The CDR3: CASSLGGPNSNQPQHF. In nucleotides, the CDR3 is TGTGCCAGCAGCTTAGGGGGACCTAATAGCAATCAGCCCCAGCATTTT. The chain is built from TRBV7-9 and TRBJ1-5; a possible D gene is TRBD1 (5 bases). V shed 1 base and J shed 0 bases, with 10 bases lying between them. Germline CDR1 is SEHNR and CDR2 is FQNEAQ (reference sequence). This CDR3 spans 16 amino acids.

The table lists this clone with a count of one. The CDR3 region has the DNA TGTGCCAGCTCGTACCCCCTGGGGGGGGGCGCCTGGCACGAGCAGTACTTC. Encoded protein: CASSYPLGGGAWHEQYF. The J gene is TRBJ2-7, the V gene TRBV18, with D perhaps matching TRBD2 (7 bases). With 6 bases removed from V and 5 bases from J, the gap between germline ends came to 26 bases. The CDR3 covers 17 residues. Germline CDR1 and CDR2: KGHSH and LQKENI.

The V call is TRBV29-1, the J call TRBJ1-1; 7 nucleotides match TRBD1. V trimming: 7 bases; J trimming: 0 bases; junction bases outside the gene matches: 5. The CDR3 is made up of 13 amino acids. CDR1 SQVTM and CDR2 ANQGSEA come from the germline V gene. In DNA form, the CDR3 reads TGCAGCGCCCATGACAGGGTGAACACTGAAGCTTTCTTT. Translating gives CSAHDRVNTEAFF. Variable domain in full (rest from reference TRBV29-1 and TRBJ1-1): SAVISQKPSRDICQRGTSLTIQCQVDSQVTMMFWYRQQPGQSLTLIATANQGSEATYESGFVIDKFPISRPNLTFSTLTVSNMSPEDSSIYLCSAHDRVNTEAFFGQGTRLTVV.

J is TRBJ2-1 and V is TRBV3-1 (or the pseudogene TRBV3-2); D possibly corresponds to TRBD2 (6 bases). Germline loops: CDR1 LGHDT, CDR2 YNNKEL (reference sequence). The germline V and J ends were trimmed by 0 bases and 3 bases, with 12 bases remaining between them. The CDR3 extends over 16 amino acids. The CDR3, as DNA: TGTGCCAGCAGCCAAGATGAGGGACTGAACTACAATGAGCAGTTCTTC. This gives the protein CASSQDEGLNYNEQFF.

CDR3 bases: TGTGCCAGCAGTTACACAGGGACAGGGGGAAACACCATATATTTT. It encodes CASSYTGTGGNTIYF. V is TRBV6-5 and J is TRBJ1-3; 9 bases line up with TRBD1. The CDR3 runs 15 residues. V gave up 2 bases and J gave up 4 bases; unmatched junction bases: 3. CDR1 and CDR2 from the germline V gene are MNHEY and SVGAGI.